The clone carrying this TCR beta chain was detected only once. These data originate in a study of blood T cell repertoires in COVID-19. V shed 4 bases, J shed 4 bases, and the junction held 3 bases outside the gene matches. The CDR3 is 14 amino acids. Germline V CDR1 and CDR2: MGHRA, YSYEKL. Assay used: immunoSEQ multiplex PCR; TCRdb lists only in-frame clones, some missing. The sample consists of tens of thousands of clones, about 89% of them appearing once. The origin of this receptor is a man older than 75 with active COVID-19. The chain is built from TRBV4-1 and TRBJ2-1, with 8 bases identical to TRBD2. The material sequenced was peripheral blood. The CDR3 region is CASSPSGPYNEQFF. The CDR3 DNA follows: TGCGCCAGCAGCCCTAGCGGGCCTTACAATGAGCAGTTCTTC.